The rows below give T cell receptor beta chains drawn from one sample of a study of CD8 T cells in Susac syndrome. TCRdb itself ran the immunoSEQ multiplex PCR reads through MiXCR, one entry per CDR3 protein. The sample has approximately 150,000 distinct CDR3 sequences, 94% seen once; the top ten hold 0.075% to 0.1%. Source material: CD4+ T cells from PBMCs. The receptor source for this set is a human donor in good health. CDR3s include the opening cysteine and the closing phenylalanine or tryptophan. A clone size is listed for some rows: how often the clone was seen (once, few, many), or a class if it is expanded.

V gene	J gene	clone size	CDR3 protein
TRBV5-4	TRBJ1-1	.	CASSPPGGFTEAFF
TRBV18	TRBJ2-7	.	CASSPYPWAYEQYF
TRBV7-9	TRBJ1-2	once	CASSPGAPGDYTF
TRBV9	TRBJ2-1	.	CASSPTTSGQFF
TRBV20-1	TRBJ2-7	.	CSARDPWEGDEQYF
TRBV4-2	TRBJ2-1	.	CASSALAGEYNEQFF
TRBV7-9	TRBJ2-1	.	CASSLAGGASMAEQFF
TRBV19	TRBJ2-5	.	CASREAGKTQYF
TRBV18	TRBJ2-1	.	CASSPYNNEQFF
TRBV27	TRBJ2-6	.	CASSLEGNSGANVLTF
TRBV28	TRBJ2-5	.	CASSSRSIETQYF
TRBV20-1	TRBJ2-3	.	CSAPVSTDTQYF
TRBV7-9	TRBJ1-1	once	CASSLNQAESTEAFF
TRBV6-4	TRBJ2-1	.	CASSDEAGGYNEQFF
TRBV9	TRBJ2-2	once	CATSARDRLNTGELFF
TRBV19	TRBJ2-2	.	CASTRGLAGITGELFF
TRBV7-9	TRBJ2-6	.	CASSLGLRAGANVLTF
TRBV19	TRBJ1-1	.	CASSKRRGGTEAFF
TRBV5-6	TRBJ2-1	.	CASSLAAGGTYNEQFF
TRBV3-1	TRBJ1-1	.	CASSQPGSGEDTEAFF
TRBV5-4	TRBJ1-3	.	CASSLGSHGNTIYF
TRBV9	TRBJ2-2	.	CASSGRQGVVSGELFF
TRBV29-1	TRBJ1-2	.	CSVGGYGDRGESGYTF
TRBV29-1	TRBJ1-2	.	CSVGDQGPNGYTF
TRBV24-1	TRBJ1-1	.	CATSDLQGTEAFF
TRBV4-1	TRBJ2-1	.	CASSQDRDIGEQFF